This TCR beta chain was profiled in a study of T cell responses to AZD1222 COVID-19 vaccine. Overall study results and limits: Only after the peak T cell response were repertoires sampled. Only a handful of AZD1222 recipients, roughly six in all, had baseline seropositivity. Spike was spanned by vaccine-associated CD4 TCRs, with dominance at 160-218 and 743-854.

Assay: immunoSEQ multiplex PCR; the TCRdb copy retains only in-frame clones and omits some. The table lists about 86,000 clones, roughly nine tenths of them singletons, with 2% to 2.5% in the top ten. Concerning this clone itself: What it recognizes is unknown.

Sequencing was performed on peripheral blood, taken on day 0 of AZD1222 vaccination. The TCR was taken from an adult in good health.

The CDR3 loop is CASSDSVAGGPDTQYF. The CDR3 DNA is TGTGCCAGCAGTGACTCGGTGGCGGGAGGGCCAGATACGCAGTATTTT. The chain uses TRBV6-4 and TRBJ2-3, with TRBD2 matching 9 bases. Germline CDR1 MRHNA, CDR2 SNTAGT. The CDR3 length is 16 residues. Germline trimming cut 0 bases from V and 4 bases from J; bases unmatched to any gene: 5.